A single sample gave rise to the 2 T cell receptor beta chains below, sequenced in a study of breast tumors, draining lymph nodes, adjacent tissues. One entry per CDR3 protein, called by TCRdb with MiXCR from the multiplex PCR reads. The sample holds about 300,000 distinct CDR3 sequences, around 31% seen once. Axillary draining lymph nodes of breast cancer patients supplied the node samples. Sequencing was done on a sample of axillary lymph node tissue. These receptors were taken from a female donor with breast cancer. Some clones in this sample may be carry-over from other donors' samples.

This clonotype was detected many times. The V call is TRBV5-5, the J call TRBJ2-1; the match to TRBD2 covers 7 bases. With 2 bases clipped from V and 6 bases from J, the junction kept 11 bases outside the gene matches. Germline loops: CDR1 SGHKS, CDR2 YYEKEE (reference sequence). This CDR3 has 16 residues. The CDR3 nucleotides are TGTGCCAGCAGCTTCTGGGCTCGGACTAGAAGCAATGAGCAGTTCTTC. It is translated as CASSFWARTRSNEQFF.

This clonotype was seen repeatedly, ten times or more. The chain carries TRBV10-3 and TRBJ1-2; 7 nucleotides match TRBD1. V shed 1 base and J 4 bases; nucleotides not matched to a gene: 3. Germline values: CDR1 ENHRY, CDR2 SYGVKD. The CDR3 length is 14 residues. The CDR3 DNA follows: TGTGCCATCAGTGAGTTAGGGGGCATCTATGGCTACACCTTC. Encoded protein: CAISELGGIYGYTF.